The 30 T cell receptor beta chains given below trace back to one sample, sequenced in a study of blood T cell repertoires in COVID-19. Data came from immunoSEQ multiplex PCR; TCRdb stores just in-frame clones and leaves some out. The table shows about 69,000 clones, with more than 80% occurring only once. The material sequenced was peripheral blood. Receptors were obtained from a man aged 50-59 years with COVID-19, enrolled during active disease.

This chain connects TRBV20-1 to TRBJ2-4, with 7 bases identical to TRBD1. Germline V gives CDR1 DFQATT, CDR2 SNEGSKA (reference sequence). The CDR3 totals 14 residues. The V gene end was trimmed by 6 bases and the J gene end by 0 bases; junction bases not matched to a gene: 5. DNA for the CDR3: TGCAGTGCCAGTACAGGGGTAGCCAAAAACATTCAGTACTTC. Translating it yields CSASTGVAKNIQYF.

The chain links TRBV6-5 to TRBJ1-2; 10 bases are a match to TRBD1. V trimming: 6 bases; J trimming: 4 bases; junction bases outside the gene matches: 8. Germline V gene lookup returns CDR1 MNHEY and CDR2 SVGAGI. This CDR3 is 15 amino acids long. The chain's CDR3 is CASRGPGQGSYGYTF. The CDR3 bases are TGTGCCAGCAGGGGTCCGGGACAGGGGAGCTATGGCTACACCTTC.

The J gene is TRBJ1-4, the V gene TRBV2, with D unresolved. The CDR3 extends over 13 amino acids. From germline, CDR1 is SNHLY and CDR2 FYNNEI. V lost 3 bases and J lost 3, with 5 bases in between. The CDR3 sequence is CASSDGANEKLFF. The CDR3 DNA follows: TGTGCCAGCAGTGACGGGGCTAATGAAAAACTGTTTTTT.

The rearrangement joins TRBV19 to TRBJ1-5; no firm D call. The CDR3 is made up of 16 amino acids. V shed 7 bases and J shed 4 bases, with 20 bases lying between them. Per germline, CDR1 LNHDA and CDR2 SQIVND (reference sequence). As DNA, the CDR3 is TGTGCCAGTACCACGGGAAGCCGTAGCAGAAATCAGCCCCAGCATTTT. Amino acids: CASTTGSRSRNQPQHF. The full variable domain, completed using reference TRBV19 and TRBJ1-5, is DGGITQSPKYLFRKEGQNVTLSCEQNLNHDAMYWYRQDPGQGLRLIYYSQIVNDFQKGDIAEGYSVSREKKESFPLTVTSAQKNPTAFYLCASTTGSRSRNQPQHFGDGTRLSIL.

The CDR3 DNA follows: TGTGCCAGCAGTTACGGCAGGGGGAATATTAACTATGGCTACACCTTC. Residues: CASSYGRGNINYGYTF. The chain is built from TRBV6-5 and TRBJ1-2, with 7 bases identical to TRBD1. Trimming cost V 2 bases and J 1 base; bases outside gene matches: 7. This CDR3 region has 16 residues. Germline V gene sequence: CDR1 MNHEY, CDR2 SVGAGI.

This clone came up once. The CDR3 region is CASSAKSSGGTLQYTQYF. The CDR3 coding sequence is TGCGCCAGCAGCGCAAAATCTAGCGGGGGTACGCTACAATATACGCAGTATTTT. The chain has TRBV5-1 and TRBJ2-3; 10 bases map to TRBD2. Losses at the gene ends were 4 bases for V and 7 bases for J; bases not matched to a gene: 18. The CDR3 loop spans 18 amino acids. Per the germline V gene, CDR1 is SGHRS and CDR2 is YFSETQ.

J is TRBJ2-7 and V is TRBV18; TRBD1 matches at 9 bases. Germline V lookup: CDR1 KGHSH, CDR2 LQKENI. V lost 3 bases to trimming and J lost 3 bases; unmatched junction nucleotides: 3. This CDR3 has 14 residues. CDR3 sequence reads: CASSPSGQGYEQYF. In nucleotides, the CDR3 is TGTGCCAGCTCACCCTCGGGACAGGGCTACGAGCAGTACTTC.

This clone was recorded only once. The V and J genes are TRBV27 and TRBJ2-2; 8 bases line up with TRBD1. Germline V gene lookup returns CDR1 MNHEY and CDR2 SMNVEV (reference sequence). Trimming took 5 bases from V and 4 from J; bases not matched to a gene: 6. The CDR3 totals 15 residues. CDR3 residues: CASSPGRGLTGELFF. The DNA of the CDR3 is TGTGCCAGCAGTCCAGGCAGGGGGCTCACCGGGGAGCTGTTTTTT.

The gene calls are TRBV10-3 and TRBJ1-1; weak D call: TRBD1 (5 bases). CDR1 ENHRY and CDR2 SYGVKD come from the germline V gene. V lost 0 bases, J lost 5 bases, and 13 bases lay in between. The CDR3 spans 15 residues. The CDR3 sequence: CAISESPGLETEAFF. The CDR3 DNA is TGTGCCATCAGTGAGTCACCAGGGCTGGAAACTGAAGCTTTCTTT.

J is TRBJ1-5 and V is TRBV6-5; no clear D gene. Germline CDR1 is MNHEY and CDR2 is SVGAGI. Trimming pared 0 bases from V and 2 bases from J, leaving 11 bases between. This CDR3 spans 16 amino acids. In DNA, the CDR3 is TGTGCCAGCAGTTACTCTGCGGGGTTAGGCAATCAGCCCCAGCATTTT. Amino acids: CASSYSAGLGNQPQHF.

The chain uses TRBV3-1 (or the pseudogene TRBV3-2) and TRBJ2-5; 8 bases are shared with TRBD2. Germline CDR1 LGHDT, CDR2 YNNKEL (reference sequence). The V gene end was trimmed by 3 bases and the J gene end by 4 bases; junction bases not matched to a gene: 4. The CDR3 totals 14 residues. CDR3 residues: CASSQERGLETQYF. As DNA, the CDR3 is TGTGCCAGCAGCCAGGAGCGGGGGCTAGAGACCCAGTACTTC.

The CDR3 region has the DNA TGTGCCAGCAGCTCGACAGGTAGTAGGGCTTTCTTT. This codes for CASSSTGSRAFF. The chain is built from TRBV13 and TRBJ1-1; possible D gene TRBD1, 6 bases. V dropped 4 bases and J dropped 11 bases, with 14 bases sitting between them. Germline V CDR1 and CDR2: PRHDT, FYEKMQ (reference sequence). The CDR3 sequence is 12 residues long.

V gene TRBV4-1 combines with J gene TRBJ2-6; 7 bases agree with TRBD1. The germline gives CDR1 MGHRA, CDR2 YSYEKL. This CDR3 region has 16 residues. With 2 bases clipped from V and 2 bases from J, the junction kept 3 bases outside the gene matches. The CDR3 protein is CASSQNDRAGANVLTF. As DNA, the CDR3 is TGCGCCAGCAGCCAAAACGACAGGGCTGGGGCCAACGTCCTGACTTTC.

V usage is TRBV2 and J usage is TRBJ1-4; perhaps TRBD1 as D (5 bases). This CDR3 is built from 14 residues. Trimming shortened V by 5 bases and J by 7 bases, and 14 bases separated the two germline ends. CDR1 is SNHLY and CDR2 is FYNNEI in the germline V gene. CDR3 loop: CASSQPGKGEKLFF. CDR3 DNA sequence: TGTGCCAGCAGTCAGCCAGGGAAGGGTGAAAAACTGTTTTTT.

V gene TRBV3-1 (or the pseudogene TRBV3-2) combines with J gene TRBJ1-2; TRBD1 aligns across 10 bases. The J segment lost 8 bases and the V segment lost 1 base, leaving 7 bases of the junction unmatched. The CDR3 totals 15 residues. The germline V gene encodes CDR1 LGHDT and CDR2 YNNKEL (reference sequence). The CDR3: CASSQAGGTGVGYTF. For the CDR3, the DNA is TGTGCCAGCAGCCAAGCGGGCGGGACAGGGGTCGGCTACACCTTC.

DNA for the CDR3: TGTGCCAGCAGCTCGATGAGGCGCTACGAGCAGTACTTC. Amino acids: CASSSMRRYEQYF. This chain joins TRBV5-6 and TRBJ2-7; D remains ambiguous. The CDR3 extends over 13 amino acids. V gave up 3 bases and J gave up 3 bases, with 10 bases separating them. Germline V gene data show CDR1 as SGHDT and CDR2 as YYEEEE.

This clone was seen just once. This sequence joins TRBV11-2 and TRBJ2-1; the match to TRBD2 covers 12 bases. V lost 0 bases, J lost 5 bases, and 11 bases stayed unmatched. Germline V gives CDR1 SGHAT, CDR2 FQNNGV. This CDR3 is 19 amino acids long. The CDR3 DNA is TGTGCCAGCAGCTTAGAACTAGCGGGGGGCGTAGGCACCGACAATGAGCAGTTCTTC. This encodes CASSLELAGGVGTDNEQFF.

The chain carries TRBV7-2 and TRBJ1-2; D is possibly TRBD1 (6 bases). Germline values: CDR1 SGHTA, CDR2 FQGNSA. The CDR3 has 13 amino acids. The V end was cut by 5 bases, the J end by 8 bases, with 15 bases between. The DNA for the CDR3 is TGTGCCAGCAGCAACGGGACACCGGGGGGCTACACCTTC. Translation gives CASSNGTPGGYTF.

The chain couples TRBV7-6 to TRBJ1-3; tentative D call: TRBD1 (5 bases). This CDR3 is 14 amino acids long. Trimming shortened V by 2 bases and J by 2 bases, and 7 bases separated the two germline ends. Per germline, CDR1 SGHVS and CDR2 FNYEAQ. CDR3 residues: CASSLRGTGNTIYF. DNA of the CDR3: TGTGCCAGCAGCTTACGGGGGACTGGAAACACCATATATTTT.

The chain carries TRBV12-3 or TRBV12-4 and TRBJ1-2; possible D gene TRBD1, 6 bases. This CDR3 region has 12 residues. The V end was cut by 6 bases, the J end by 7 bases, with 12 bases between. DNA of the CDR3: TGTGCCAGCAGGCGTACAGGGTTTGGCTACACCTTC. This gives the protein CASRRTGFGYTF.

The V and J genes are TRBV19 and TRBJ1-5; D gene uncertain. With 1 base removed from V and 0 bases from J, the gap between germline ends came to 4 bases. This CDR3 region has 14 residues. Germline-derived CDR1 and CDR2 are LNHDA and SQIVND (reference sequence). The DNA for the CDR3 is TGTGCCAGTAGTATAGGGGCTAGCAATCAGCCCCAGCATTTT. This sequence encodes CASSIGASNQPQHF.

V and J are TRBV6-1 and TRBJ2-1; weak D call: TRBD2 (6 bases). The length of the CDR3 is 16 residues. Germline V CDR1 and CDR2: MNHNS, SASEGT. V was trimmed by 1 base and J by 4 bases, leaving 14 bases between them. The CDR3: CASSEGIAARYNEQFF. The CDR3 DNA reads as TGTGCCAGCAGTGAAGGGATAGCGGCCCGATACAATGAGCAGTTCTTC.

The CDR3: CAIRVTGTDTQYF. CDR3 nucleotide sequence: TGTGCCATCAGGGTGACAGGCACAGATACGCAGTATTTT. V gene TRBV10-3 combines with J gene TRBJ2-3; D perhaps matches TRBD1 (5 bases). The CDR3 sequence is 13 residues long. Germline CDR1 ENHRY, CDR2 SYGVKD. The ends were cut back, 6 bases at V and 1 base at J, with 8 bases in the middle.

This clone has a handful of counts. V is TRBV3-1 (or the pseudogene TRBV3-2) and J is TRBJ2-1; D remains ambiguous. The germline V and J ends were trimmed by 2 bases and 10 bases, with 6 bases remaining between them. This CDR3 has 11 amino acids. Germline V gene sequence: CDR1 LGHDT, CDR2 YNNKEL (reference sequence). The CDR3 DNA reads TGTGCCAGCAGCCAATCCTCGGAGCAGTTCTTC. Encoded protein: CASSQSSEQFF.

This chain uses TRBV11-3 with TRBJ1-6, with unresolved D. Germline CDR1 is SGHNT and CDR2 is YENEEA. The CDR3 has 15 amino acids. The germline V and J ends were trimmed by 10 bases and 7 bases, with 20 bases remaining between them. CDR3 residues: CATVSLPGENSPLHF. CDR3 in DNA: TGTGCCACAGTTTCTTTACCCGGGGAGAATTCACCCCTCCACTTT.

This clone has only one observation. This chain uses TRBV19 with TRBJ1-5; unclear D gene. Germline loops: CDR1 LNHDA, CDR2 SQIVND (reference sequence). V dropped 3 bases and J dropped 0 bases, with 9 bases sitting between them. The CDR3 spans 15 residues. In nucleotides, the CDR3 is TGTGCCAGTAGTATTGGGAGATATAGCAATCAGCCCCAGCATTTT. Amino acids: CASSIGRYSNQPQHF.

The chain employs TRBV29-1 and TRBJ2-7; D is possibly TRBD1 (6 bases). From germline, CDR1 is SQVTM and CDR2 ANQGSEA. V lost 4 bases, J lost 3 bases, and 16 bases lay in between. This CDR3 is 14 amino acids long. This CDR3 is CSVARSGVNYEQYF. CDR3 DNA sequence: TGCAGCGTTGCGAGGTCAGGGGTGAACTACGAGCAGTACTTC.

The chain joins TRBV7-2 to TRBJ1-2; 7 positions agree with TRBD1. Germline CDR1 reads SGHTA; CDR2 reads FQGNSA. V shed 1 base and J 7 bases; nucleotides not matched to a gene: 3. The CDR3 consists of 13 residues. As DNA, the CDR3 is TGTGCCAGCAGCTTAGACAGGGACAGTGGCTACACCTTC. Translated: CASSLDRDSGYTF.

Only a few counts were recorded for this clone. The J gene is TRBJ1-2, the V gene TRBV29-1; D gene unclear. The CDR3 runs to 12 residues. Per the germline V gene, CDR1 is SQVTM and CDR2 is ANQGSEA. Trimming took off 4 bases at V and 0 bases at J, with 6 bases between the two ends. In DNA, the CDR3 is TGCAGCGTTGGAGGAACTAACTATGGCTACACCTTC. Its protein product is CSVGGTNYGYTF.

This clone is medium-sized. The V and J genes are TRBV7-9 and TRBJ1-1; D perhaps matches TRBD1 (6 bases). Germline-derived CDR1 and CDR2 are SEHNR and FQNEAQ (reference sequence). Trimming removed 5 bases from V and 5 bases from J, with 15 bases in between. The CDR3 contains 14 residues. The CDR3 DNA reads TGTGCCAGCAGCCCGCGGAACAGGGAGACTGAAGCTTTCTTT. It specifies CASSPRNRETEAFF. Full variable domain (rest looked up from reference TRBV7-9 and TRBJ1-1): DTGVSQNPRHKITKRGQNVTFRCDPISEHNRLYWYRQTLGQGPEFLTYFQNEAQLEKSRLLSDRFSAERPKGSFSTLEIQRTEQGDSAMYLCASSPRNRETEAFFGQGTRLTVV.